The T cell receptor beta chain under discussion was sequenced for a study of control samples from healthy donors and cancer patients. The table came from immunoSEQ multiplex PCR; TCRdb's copy has only in-frame clones and leaves some out. The top ten clones hold less than 2% of a sample with 210,000 or so clones, about 90% of them seen once. CDR3 size: 16 residues. The germline V gene has CDR1 LNHDA and CDR2 SQIVND (reference sequence). Trimming took 5 bases from V and 2 from J, leaving 16 bases between them. The TCR was taken from a man aged 30-40 years in good health. Sequenced sample: blood. The chain couples TRBV19 to TRBJ1-5; perhaps TRBD1 as D (5 bases). DNA of the CDR3: TGTGCCAGTAGTCTCGGGACCTCCTTCGGCAATCAGCCCCAGCATTTT. Translating gives CASSLGTSFGNQPQHF. Variable domain in full (rest from reference TRBV19 and TRBJ1-5): DGGITQSPKYLFRKEGQNVTLSCEQNLNHDAMYWYRQDPGQGLRLIYYSQIVNDFQKGDIAEGYSVSREKKESFPLTVTSAQKNPTAFYLCASSLGTSFGNQPQHFGDGTRLSIL.